The 15 T cell receptor beta chains reported below all come from one sample, sequenced in a study of response to subunit inactivated influenza vaccine. Each CDR3 protein is one row after TCRdb ran MiXCR on the RT-PCR reads. The sample consists of approximately 500,000 distinct CDR3 sequences, over 10% of them appearing once. Sequencing used PBMCs from blood, obtained roughly 6 weeks after vaccination. The receptors come from a middle-aged man who received an inactivated influenza vaccine.

This clonotype was counted between two and nine times. The chain recombines TRBV20-1 with TRBJ2-3; weak D call: TRBD1 (6 bases). CDR3 length: 15 residues. From germline, CDR1 is DFQATT and CDR2 SNEGSKA (reference sequence). V lost 0 bases and J lost 4, with 14 bases in between. Written as DNA, the CDR3 is TGCAGTGCTAGAGATCGAACAGGGTTCCCAGATACGCAGTATTTT. Amino acid sequence: CSARDRTGFPDTQYF.

The V gene is TRBV12-3 or TRBV12-4, the J gene TRBJ2-6; D possibly matches TRBD1 or TRBD2 (6 bases each). The CDR3 contains 17 residues. V gave up 5 bases and J gave up 0 bases, with 14 bases separating them. This CDR3 reads CASSPPRGRSGANVLTF. DNA for the CDR3: TGTGCCAGCAGTCCTCCCCGGGGGCGCTCTGGGGCCAACGTCCTGACTTTC.

This clonotype was recorded at least ten times. The J gene is TRBJ1-2, the V gene TRBV20-1, with 10 nucleotides matching TRBD1. The J segment lost 4 bases and the V segment lost 6 bases, leaving 8 bases of the junction unmatched. CDR3 length: 14 amino acids. In germline, CDR1 is DFQATT, CDR2 SNEGSKA (reference sequence). The CDR3 is CSATGTGVGYGYTF. DNA for the CDR3: TGCAGTGCGACCGGGACAGGGGTCGGCTATGGCTACACCTTC.

The rearrangement uses TRBV7-6 and TRBJ2-1; D is unresolved. CDR1 is SGHVS, CDR2 FNYEAQ, per germline. Trimming pared 2 bases from V and 6 bases from J, leaving 11 bases between. The CDR3 is 14 residues long. The CDR3 DNA sequence: TGTGCCAGCAGCTTAATGTCGAGGCCCAATGAGCAGTTCTTC. Translation: CASSLMSRPNEQFF. The whole variable domain, remainder taken from reference TRBV7-6 and TRBJ2-1, is GAGVSQSPRYKVTKRGQDVALRCDPISGHVSLYWYRQALGQGPEFLTYFNYEAQQDKSGLPNDRFSAERPEGSISTLTIQRTEQRDSAMYRCASSLMSRPNEQFFGPGTRLTVL.

The gene calls are TRBV20-1 and TRBJ1-5; 7 nucleotides match TRBD1. The CDR3 contains 14 residues. J lost 3 bases, V lost 6 bases, and 8 bases had no gene match. Germline V lookup: CDR1 DFQATT, CDR2 SNEGSKA (reference sequence). For the CDR3, the DNA is TGCAGTGCCAGACAGGGCATGAACAATCAGCCCCAGCATTTT. Amino acid sequence: CSARQGMNNQPQHF.

The V and J genes are TRBV11-2 and TRBJ2-5, with a weak D call TRBD1 (6 bases). This CDR3 has 13 amino acids. V was trimmed by 6 bases and J by 2 bases, leaving 10 bases between them. In germline, CDR1 is SGHAT, CDR2 FQNNGV. CDR3 region: CASRNQGQETQYF. The CDR3, as DNA: TGTGCCAGCAGAAATCAGGGGCAAGAGACCCAGTACTTC.

This clonotype has at least ten counts. This chain uses TRBV10-3 with TRBJ2-7; 8 bases map to TRBD2. CDR1 and CDR2 from the germline V gene are ENHRY and SYGVKD. The length of the CDR3 is 15 residues. V gave up 0 bases and J gave up 6 bases; unmatched junction bases: 7. The CDR3 spells CAISESRVSGAEQYF. DNA for the CDR3: TGTGCCATCAGTGAGTCGAGGGTTAGCGGGGCCGAGCAGTACTTC.

The chain links TRBV20-1 to TRBJ2-7; no clear D. Trimming pared 4 bases from V and 4 bases from J, leaving 17 bases between. The CDR3 totals 14 residues. The germline gives CDR1 DFQATT, CDR2 SNEGSKA (reference sequence). Here the CDR3 DNA reads TGCAGTGCTATGCCGACGGGCGCCGAATACGAGCAGTACTTC. It specifies CSAMPTGAEYEQYF.

V usage is TRBV6-1 and J usage is TRBJ2-3; TRBD2 is a possible D gene (6 bases). The CDR3 consists of 14 residues. Germline CDR1 and CDR2: MNHNS and SASEGT. The V end was cut by 7 bases, the J end by 7 bases, with 18 bases between. CDR3 sequence (DNA): TGTGCCAGCACCCCGACGCGGAGGGATTATACGCAGTATTTT. It translates to CASTPTRRDYTQYF.

This chain uses TRBV20-1 with TRBJ1-4; D remains ambiguous. Trimming removed 0 bases from V and 11 bases from J, with 13 bases in between. Germline V lookup: CDR1 DFQATT, CDR2 SNEGSKA (reference sequence). The CDR3 consists of 13 residues. The CDR3 is CSARDQAENKLFF. For the CDR3, the DNA is TGCAGTGCTAGAGATCAGGCTGAAAATAAACTGTTTTTT.

V gene TRBV12-3 or TRBV12-4 combines with J gene TRBJ1-3; a possible D gene is TRBD1 (5 bases). The CDR3 totals 15 residues. With 8 bases removed from V and 2 bases from J, the gap between germline ends came to 16 bases. The CDR3 is CASVYTGFTGNTIYF. DNA of the CDR3: TGTGCCAGCGTCTATACAGGTTTTACTGGAAACACCATATATTTT.

J is TRBJ2-3 and V is TRBV5-1; D ambiguous. This CDR3 has 14 residues. Trimming removed 0 bases at V and 2 bases at J, with 7 bases between. The germline CDR1 and CDR2 sequences are SGHRS and YFSETQ. The CDR3 sequence is CASSLDKYTDTQYF. In nucleotides, the CDR3 is TGCGCCAGCAGCTTGGACAAGTACACAGATACGCAGTATTTT.

Ten or more counts support this clonotype. The genes are TRBV12-3 or TRBV12-4 and TRBJ2-7; no clear D. The germline V and J ends were trimmed by 6 bases and 0 bases, with 15 bases remaining between them. The CDR3 extends over 15 amino acids. The CDR3 DNA follows: TGTGCCAGCAGCGCAAGGACCTATAGCTCCTACGAGCAGTACTTC. It specifies CASSARTYSSYEQYF.

This clonotype was observed a handful of times. The chain combines TRBV27 with TRBJ2-2; a weak D match, TRBD2 (6 bases). V was clipped by 4 bases and J by 8 bases, with 17 bases between them. This CDR3 has 15 amino acids. Germline CDR1 is MNHEY and CDR2 is SMNVEV (reference sequence). As DNA, the CDR3 is TGTGCCAGCAGTTCCGGCCGGGACTCCGGGGGGGAGCTGTTTTTT. This codes for CASSSGRDSGGELFF.

The chain links TRBV6-5 to TRBJ1-1; D not certain. Trimming pared 3 bases from V and 3 bases from J, leaving 11 bases between. This CDR3 spans 14 amino acids. Germline assignment: CDR1 MNHEY and CDR2 SVGAGI. Here the CDR3 DNA reads TGTGCCAGCAGTTATTCCTCTACAGACACTGAAGCTTTCTTT. This codes for CASSYSSTDTEAFF.